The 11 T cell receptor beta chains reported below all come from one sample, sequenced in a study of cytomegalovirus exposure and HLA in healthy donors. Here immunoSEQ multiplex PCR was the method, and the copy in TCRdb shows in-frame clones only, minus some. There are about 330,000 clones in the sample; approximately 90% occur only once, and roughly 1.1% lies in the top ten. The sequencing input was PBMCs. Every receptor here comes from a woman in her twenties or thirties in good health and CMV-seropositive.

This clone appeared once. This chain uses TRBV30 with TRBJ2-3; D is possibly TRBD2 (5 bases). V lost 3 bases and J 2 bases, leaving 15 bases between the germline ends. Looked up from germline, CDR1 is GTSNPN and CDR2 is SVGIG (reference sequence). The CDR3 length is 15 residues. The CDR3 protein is CAWRVPWRPTDTQYF. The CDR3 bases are TGTGCCTGGAGGGTCCCCTGGAGGCCCACAGATACGCAGTATTTT.

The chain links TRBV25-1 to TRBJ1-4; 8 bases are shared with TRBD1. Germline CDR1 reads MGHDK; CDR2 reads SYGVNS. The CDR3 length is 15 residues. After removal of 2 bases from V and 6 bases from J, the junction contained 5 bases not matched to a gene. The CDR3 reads CASSERDRIYEKLFF. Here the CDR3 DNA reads TGTGCCAGCAGTGAACGGGACAGGATCTATGAAAAACTGTTTTTT.

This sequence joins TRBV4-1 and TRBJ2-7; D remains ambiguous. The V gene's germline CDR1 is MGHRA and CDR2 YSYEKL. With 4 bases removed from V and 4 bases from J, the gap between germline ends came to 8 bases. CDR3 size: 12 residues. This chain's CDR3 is CASSPEGYEQYF. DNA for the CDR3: TGCGCCAGCAGCCCTGAAGGTTACGAGCAGTACTTC.

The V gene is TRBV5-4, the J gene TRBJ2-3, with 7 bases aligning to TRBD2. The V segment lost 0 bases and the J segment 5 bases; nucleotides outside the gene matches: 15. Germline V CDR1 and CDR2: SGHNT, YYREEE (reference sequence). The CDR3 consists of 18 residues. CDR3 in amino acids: CASSLGGGGYLDGDTQYF. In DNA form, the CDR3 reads TGTGCCAGCAGCTTGGGCGGCGGGGGATACCTCGACGGAGATACGCAGTATTTT. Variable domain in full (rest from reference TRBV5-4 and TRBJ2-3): ETGVTQSPTHLIKTRGQQVTLRCSSQSGHNTVSWYQQALGQGPQFIFQYYREEENGRGNFPPRFSGLQFPNYSSELNVNALELDDSALYLCASSLGGGGYLDGDTQYFGPGTRLTVL.

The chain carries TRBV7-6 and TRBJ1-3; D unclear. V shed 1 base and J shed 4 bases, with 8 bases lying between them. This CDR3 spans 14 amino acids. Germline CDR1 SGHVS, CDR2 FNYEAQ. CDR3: CASSLGEIGNTIYF. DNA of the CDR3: TGTGCCAGCAGCTTAGGAGAGATCGGAAACACCATATATTTT.

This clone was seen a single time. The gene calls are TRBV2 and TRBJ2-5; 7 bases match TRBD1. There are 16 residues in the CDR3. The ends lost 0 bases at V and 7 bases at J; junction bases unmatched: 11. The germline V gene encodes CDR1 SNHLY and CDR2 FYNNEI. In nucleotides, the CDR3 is TGTGCCAGCAGTGAAGCGCGGACAGGCCAGTGGGTGACCCAGTACTTC. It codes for CASSEARTGQWVTQYF.

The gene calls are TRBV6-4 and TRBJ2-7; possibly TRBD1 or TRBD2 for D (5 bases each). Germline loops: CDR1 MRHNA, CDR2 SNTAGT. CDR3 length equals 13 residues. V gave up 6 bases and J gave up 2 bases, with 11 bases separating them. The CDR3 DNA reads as TGTGCCAGCAGCCGGGACGAAACCTACGAGCAGTACTTC. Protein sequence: CASSRDETYEQYF.

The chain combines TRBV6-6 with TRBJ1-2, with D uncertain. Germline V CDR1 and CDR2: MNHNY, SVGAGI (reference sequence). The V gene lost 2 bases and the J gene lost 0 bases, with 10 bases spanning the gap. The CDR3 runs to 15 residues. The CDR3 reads CASSYPDLTNYGYTF. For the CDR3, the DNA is TGTGCCAGCAGTTACCCGGACCTGACTAACTATGGCTACACCTTC.

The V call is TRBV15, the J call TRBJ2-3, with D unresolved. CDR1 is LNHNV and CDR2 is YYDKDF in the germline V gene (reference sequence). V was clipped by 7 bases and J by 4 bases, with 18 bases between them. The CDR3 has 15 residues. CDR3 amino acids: CATISTLDPSDTQYF. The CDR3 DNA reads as TGTGCCACCATTTCTACGCTAGACCCATCAGATACGCAGTATTTT.

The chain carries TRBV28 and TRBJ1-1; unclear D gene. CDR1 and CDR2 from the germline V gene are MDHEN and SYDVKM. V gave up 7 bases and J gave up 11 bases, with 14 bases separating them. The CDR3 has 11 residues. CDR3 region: CASTQQPKAFF. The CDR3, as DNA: TGTGCCAGCACCCAACAGCCGAAGGCTTTCTTT.

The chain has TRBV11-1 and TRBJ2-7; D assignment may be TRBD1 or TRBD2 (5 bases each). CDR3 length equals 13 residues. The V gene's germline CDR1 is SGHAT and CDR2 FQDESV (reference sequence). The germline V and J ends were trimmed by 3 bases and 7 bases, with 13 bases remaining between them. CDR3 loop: CASSFIPGREQYF. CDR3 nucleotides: TGTGCCAGCAGCTTTATCCCGGGGCGAGAGCAGTACTTC.